The 30 T cell receptor beta chains given below trace back to one sample, sequenced in a study of blood T cell repertoires in COVID-19. The assay was immunoSEQ multiplex PCR, and TCRdb's table has in-frame clones only and misses some. The data contain under 40,000 clones, more than 85% of them singletons. Sample: peripheral blood. Every receptor here comes from a human donor in a cohort sampled during active COVID-19.

By sample share, this clone is medium-sized. The chain links TRBV19 to TRBJ2-7; 9 bases are shared with TRBD1. Germline V gene sequence: CDR1 LNHDA, CDR2 SQIVND (reference sequence). The CDR3 runs to 16 residues. Losses at the gene ends were 2 bases for V and 5 bases for J; bases not matched to a gene: 10. CDR3 amino acids: CASSIFPGTGRNEQYF. The CDR3 DNA reads as TGTGCCAGTAGTATATTTCCCGGGACAGGGCGCAACGAGCAGTACTTC.

The chain uses TRBV11-2 and TRBJ1-1, with D uncertain. Germline V CDR1 and CDR2: SGHAT, FQNNGV. CDR3 length: 12 amino acids. Trimming shortened V by 4 bases and J by 6 bases, and 9 bases separated the two germline ends. In DNA form, the CDR3 reads TGTGCCAGCAGCTACGGAGGCCCTGAAGCTTTCTTT. It is translated as CASSYGGPEAFF.

This chain joins TRBV7-9 and TRBJ1-2; D remains unclear. Germline assignment: CDR1 SEHNR and CDR2 FQNEAQ (reference sequence). Between the trimmed V and J ends, which lost 2 bases and 6 bases, there was a span of 10 bases. The CDR3 runs to 13 residues. CDR3 nucleotide sequence: TGTGCCAGCAGCTTAAGAGGGATCGATGGCTACACCTTC. Encoded protein: CASSLRGIDGYTF.

J is TRBJ2-1 and V is TRBV6-4, with TRBD1 as a possible D gene (6 bases). CDR1 is MRHNA and CDR2 is SNTAGT in the germline V gene. The V end lost 6 bases, the J end lost 4 bases, and 16 bases lay between the germline ends. The CDR3 sequence is 15 residues long. The CDR3 DNA reads TGTGCCAGCAGAGCCGCAAGGGGGTCATACAATGAGCAGTTCTTC. Its protein is CASRAARGSYNEQFF.

The V and J genes are TRBV5-8 and TRBJ1-2; D call uncertain. V dropped 0 bases and J dropped 6 bases, with 6 bases sitting between them. CDR1 and CDR2 from the germline V gene are SGHTS and YDEGEE. The CDR3 is 12 residues long. The CDR3 reads CASSLDEDGYTF. The CDR3 DNA sequence: TGTGCCAGCAGCTTGGATGAGGATGGCTACACCTTC.

Here the CDR3 reads CASSLRGFDYGYTF. The CDR3 DNA is TGTGCCAGTAGTTTACGGGGGTTCGACTATGGCTACACCTTC. The V and J genes are TRBV19 and TRBJ1-2; D might be TRBD1 (5 bases). Germline V gene data show CDR1 as LNHDA and CDR2 as SQIVND (reference sequence). This CDR3 region has 14 residues. V lost 5 bases and J lost 3, with 13 bases in between.

The V gene is TRBV5-4, the J gene TRBJ2-7, with 9 bases lining up with TRBD1. V was clipped by 2 bases and J by 4 bases; unmatched bases: 1. CDR3 size: 13 residues. Germline-derived CDR1 and CDR2 are SGHNT and YYREEE (reference sequence). This CDR3 is CASSFDRGYEQYF. Written as DNA, the CDR3 is TGTGCCAGCAGCTTCGACAGGGGGTACGAGCAGTACTTC. Supplemented by reference TRBV5-4 and TRBJ2-7, the full variable domain reads ETGVTQSPTHLIKTRGQQVTLRCSSQSGHNTVSWYQQALGQGPQFIFQYYREEENGRGNFPPRFSGLQFPNYSSELNVNALELDDSALYLCASSFDRGYEQYFGPGTRLTVT.

V usage is TRBV10-3 and J usage is TRBJ1-4, with 8 bases fitting TRBD1. CDR1 is ENHRY, CDR2 SYGVKD, per germline. CDR3 length: 16 residues. The V and J ends lost 4 bases and 5 bases, in that order; junction bases with no gene match: 9. CDR3 sequence (DNA): TGTGCCATCAGTGGAGGGGACAGGAGACTAAATGAAAAACTGTTTTTT. This gives the protein CAISGGDRRLNEKLFF.

The V and J genes are TRBV3-1 (or the pseudogene TRBV3-2) and TRBJ2-7, with D unclear. The V and J ends lost 3 bases and 5 bases respectively, with 8 bases between them. The germline V gene has CDR1 LGHDT and CDR2 YNNKEL (reference sequence). This CDR3 is built from 12 residues. DNA for the CDR3: TGTGCCAGCAGCCACCCCCCCAACGAGCAGTACTTC. Amino acids: CASSHPPNEQYF.

The chain uses TRBV5-7 and TRBJ1-3, with D possibly being TRBD1 (5 bases). TRBV5-7 is noted as an ORF with a role that remains uncertain. V was trimmed by 2 bases and J by 2 bases, leaving 11 bases between them. The CDR3 spans 15 residues. CDR3 in DNA: TGTGCCAGCAGCTTTTCTTGCAGGGCTGGAAACACCATATATTTT. Its protein product is CASSFSCRAGNTIYF.

The V and J genes are TRBV28 and TRBJ1-1, with TRBD1 matching 7 bases. V shed 5 bases, J shed 1 base, and the junction held 7 bases outside the gene matches. The CDR3 loop spans 15 amino acids. Germline V gives CDR1 MDHEN, CDR2 SYDVKM. CDR3 coding DNA: TGTGCCAGCAGTCCATGGGGACAGCAGAACACTGAAGCTTTCTTT. Protein sequence: CASSPWGQQNTEAFF.

The V and J genes are TRBV12-3 or TRBV12-4 and TRBJ2-1; 9 bases map to TRBD2. This CDR3 has 11 residues. CDR3 in amino acids: CSSGGYNEQFF. The CDR3 coding sequence is TGTAGTAGCGGGGGATACAATGAGCAGTTCTTC.

This chain connects TRBV3-1 (or the pseudogene TRBV3-2) to TRBJ1-2, with a possible D match to TRBD1 (5 bases). The germline gives CDR1 LGHDT, CDR2 YNNKEL (reference sequence). V was clipped by 8 bases and J by 7 bases, with 17 bases between them. There are 13 residues in the CDR3. The CDR3 sequence: CASRAPGVAGYTF. CDR3 in DNA: TGTGCCAGCCGCGCCCCGGGGGTTGCTGGCTACACCTTC.

V gene TRBV30 combines with J gene TRBJ1-4; no reliable D call. V dropped 0 bases and J dropped 8 bases, with 16 bases sitting between them. The CDR3 totals 15 residues. CDR1 is GTSNPN, CDR2 SVGIG, per germline (reference sequence). CDR3 amino acids: CAWSVESQAGEKLFF. The CDR3 bases are TGTGCCTGGAGTGTCGAGTCCCAGGCGGGCGAAAAACTGTTTTTT.

The rearrangement links TRBV2 to TRBJ2-3; 8 bases map to TRBD1. J was trimmed by 2 bases and V by 0 bases; bases with no gene match: 7. Germline V gene lookup returns CDR1 SNHLY and CDR2 FYNNEI. The length of the CDR3 is 17 residues. CDR3 loop: CASSEAAGTGNTDTQYF. The CDR3, as DNA: TGTGCCAGCAGTGAAGCGGCCGGGACAGGAAACACAGATACGCAGTATTTT.

V usage is TRBV6-5 and J usage is TRBJ1-1, with 7 bases fitting TRBD1. V dropped 2 bases and J dropped 10; count of bases not matched to a gene: 4. In germline, CDR1 is MNHEY, CDR2 SVGAGI. The CDR3 covers 12 residues. In DNA form, the CDR3 reads TGTGCCAGCAGTTACGCAGGGGGTGGAGCTTTCTTT. It specifies CASSYAGGGAFF.

The sample holds one count of this clone. The J gene is TRBJ2-5, the V gene TRBV11-1; 10 nucleotides agree with TRBD2. CDR3 length: 16 residues. Germline values: CDR1 SGHAT, CDR2 FQDESV (reference sequence). V trimming: 5 bases; J trimming: 3 bases; junction bases outside the gene matches: 9. In nucleotides, the CDR3 is TGTGCCAGCAGCGATAGGGTAACTAGCGGGAAAGAGACCCAGTACTTC. Protein sequence: CASSDRVTSGKETQYF.

J is TRBJ2-1 and V is TRBV3-1 (or the pseudogene TRBV3-2); no firm D call. This CDR3 has 17 residues. In germline, CDR1 is LGHDT, CDR2 YNNKEL (reference sequence). The germline V and J ends were trimmed by 2 bases and 5 bases, with 19 bases remaining between them. CDR3 nucleotides: TGTGCCAGCAGCCAATCAACCCCGACAAAGAGTGACAATGAGCAGTTCTTC. Its protein is CASSQSTPTKSDNEQFF.

The chain joins TRBV30 to TRBJ2-1; 7 bases align to TRBD2. The CDR3 is 17 residues long. The trim removed 3 bases at V and 7 bases at J, leaving 18 bases unmatched. The germline V gene has CDR1 GTSNPN and CDR2 SVGIG (reference sequence). The CDR3 DNA reads as TGTGCCTGGAGGGGGTATCCGGGACTACCCCAAGATAATGAGCAGTTCTTC. Its protein product is CAWRGYPGLPQDNEQFF.

The rearrangement joins TRBV25-1 to TRBJ1-1, with D unresolved. CDR1 and CDR2 (germline): MGHDK, SYGVNS. The CDR3 consists of 13 residues. The V end lost 7 bases, the J end lost 4 bases, and 13 bases lay between the germline ends. In nucleotides, the CDR3 is TGTGCCAGCACTCAAGAGCTAGGCACTGAAGCTTTCTTT. Its translation is CASTQELGTEAFF.

This clone has only one observation. V gene TRBV25-1 combines with J gene TRBJ1-1, with D possibly matching TRBD1 (5 bases). Germline assignment: CDR1 MGHDK and CDR2 SYGVNS. The CDR3 spans 15 residues. Trimming removed 5 bases from V and 1 base from J, with 14 bases in between. The CDR3 DNA sequence: TGTGCCAGCAGTCCGCTGGGGCAGGAGAACACTGAAGCTTTCTTT. Its translation: CASSPLGQENTEAFF.

The genes are TRBV10-3 and TRBJ1-2; TRBD1 matches at 7 bases. The V and J ends lost 5 bases and 6 bases, in that order; junction bases with no gene match: 12. In germline, CDR1 is ENHRY, CDR2 SYGVKD. The length of the CDR3 is 15 residues. The CDR3 DNA reads TGTGCCATCAGTTACCGAAAGGGGGCAGAGGATGGCTACACCTTC. Protein sequence: CAISYRKGAEDGYTF.

The chain employs TRBV29-1 and TRBJ2-1; 7 nucleotides align to TRBD1. The CDR3 runs 11 residues. CDR1 is SQVTM and CDR2 is ANQGSEA in the germline V gene. V dropped 6 bases and J dropped 7; count of bases not matched to a gene: 3. The CDR3 bases are TGCAGCGTGCACAGGGGAAATGAGCAGTTCTTC. Its protein is CSVHRGNEQFF.

The chain combines TRBV11-2 with TRBJ2-3, with 12 bases that match TRBD2. CDR1 is SGHAT, CDR2 FQNNGV, per germline. This CDR3 has 17 amino acids. The trim removed 4 bases at V and 0 bases at J, leaving 5 bases unmatched. The CDR3 coding sequence is TGTGCCAGCAGCTCCTCACTAGCGGGGGGAAGCACAGATACGCAGTATTTT. Translating gives CASSSSLAGGSTDTQYF.

The J gene is TRBJ1-1, the V gene TRBV19, with 7 bases identical to TRBD1. The CDR3 runs to 15 residues. With 5 bases clipped from V and 1 base from J, the junction kept 7 bases outside the gene matches. CDR1 is LNHDA, CDR2 SQIVND, per germline (reference sequence). The CDR3 region has the DNA TGTGCCAGTAGTCAAGGGACAGATGAGAACACTGAAGCTTTCTTT. It specifies CASSQGTDENTEAFF.

The chain links TRBV7-8 to TRBJ2-3; D may be TRBD1 (6 bases). CDR1 SGHVS and CDR2 FQNEAQ come from the germline V gene. The CDR3 is 15 residues long. V gave up 4 bases and J gave up 4 bases, with 15 bases separating them. Written as DNA, the CDR3 is TGTGCCAGCAGCTCTCGGGACACTGGGGCAGATACGCAGTATTTT. This translates into CASSSRDTGADTQYF.

J is TRBJ2-3 and V is TRBV11-2, with D unclear. This CDR3 has 11 residues. Germline values: CDR1 SGHAT, CDR2 FQNNGV. V was shortened by 10 bases and J by 6 bases, with 11 bases between the two germline ends. The chain's CDR3 is CATSLRDTQYF. For the CDR3, the DNA is TGTGCCACCTCCCTGAGGGATACGCAGTATTTT.

This chain connects TRBV11-1 to TRBJ2-3; no clear D. CDR1 is SGHAT and CDR2 is FQDESV in the germline V gene (reference sequence). The CDR3 runs to 14 residues. Trimming pared 5 bases from V and 0 bases from J, leaving 9 bases between. The CDR3 bases are TGTGCCAGCAGCAGGAGCGAGAGCACAGATACGCAGTATTTT. Residues: CASSRSESTDTQYF.

The chain combines TRBV5-5 with TRBJ2-7; D possibly corresponds to TRBD1 (6 bases). V was clipped by 2 bases and J by 4 bases, with 13 bases between them. CDR3 length: 14 residues. The germline CDR1 and CDR2 sequences are SGHKS and YYEKEE (reference sequence). CDR3 DNA: TGTGCCAGCAGCTTACAGGGACCCCAATACGAGCAGTACTTC. This translates into CASSLQGPQYEQYF.

The V and J genes are TRBV18 and TRBJ2-3; TRBD2 matches at 7 bases. CDR3 length: 15 residues. With 6 bases clipped from V and 2 bases from J, the junction kept 8 bases outside the gene matches. Per the germline V gene, CDR1 is KGHSH and CDR2 is LQKENI. The CDR3: CASSPGLRSTDTQYF. The CDR3 DNA follows: TGTGCCAGCTCTCCGGGACTAAGGTCCACAGATACGCAGTATTTT. The complete variable domain, with remaining parts taken from reference TRBV18 and TRBJ2-3, reads NAGVMQNPRHLVRRRGQEARLRCSPMKGHSHVYWYRQLPEEGLKFMVYLQKENIIDESGMPKERFSAEFPKEGPSILRIQQVVRGDSAAYFCASSPGLRSTDTQYFGPGTRLTVL.